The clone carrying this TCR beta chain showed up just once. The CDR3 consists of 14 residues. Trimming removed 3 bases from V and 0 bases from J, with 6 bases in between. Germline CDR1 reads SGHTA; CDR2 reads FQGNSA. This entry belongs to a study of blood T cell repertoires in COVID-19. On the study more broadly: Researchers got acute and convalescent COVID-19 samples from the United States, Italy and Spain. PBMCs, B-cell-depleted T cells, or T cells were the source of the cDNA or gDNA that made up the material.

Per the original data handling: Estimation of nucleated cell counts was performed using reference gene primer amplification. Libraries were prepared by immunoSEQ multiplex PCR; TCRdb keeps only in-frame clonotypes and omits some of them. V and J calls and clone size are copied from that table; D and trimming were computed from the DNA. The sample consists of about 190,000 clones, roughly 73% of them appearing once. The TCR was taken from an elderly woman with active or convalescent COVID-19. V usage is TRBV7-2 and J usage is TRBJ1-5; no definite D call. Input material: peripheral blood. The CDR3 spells CASSLLSSNQPQHF. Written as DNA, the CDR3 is TGTGCCAGCAGCTTGCTATCTAGCAATCAGCCCCAGCATTTT.